The clone carrying this TCR beta chain was counted only a few times. The target antigen is unknown. It was with 60 Vbeta and 13 Jbeta primers that the PCR ran. Per the original methods: Unique TCR beta chains totaled about 73 million in a later count, with around 12 million of them shared. Sequencing used immunoSEQ multiplex PCR; TCRdb keeps in-frame clones, though not all of them. V, J and clone size derive from that table, while D and trimming were established from the DNA sequence. The data hold 65,000 or so clones, with less than 65% observed a single time. This sample is part of a study of cytomegalovirus exposure and HLA in healthy donors. Findings and limits, study-wide: Follow-up analysis later connected one missense variant in DCLRE1C with trimming of TCR beta V- and J-genes.

Germline CDR1 reads SGDLS; CDR2 reads YYNGEE. The V gene end was trimmed by 0 bases and the J gene end by 6 bases; junction bases not matched to a gene: 9. The CDR3 length is 16 residues. The receptor was isolated from a man aged 25 to 40 in good health and CMV-seronegative. The sample taken for sequencing was PBMCs. This sequence joins TRBV9 and TRBJ1-1, with 9 bases matching TRBD1. The CDR3 DNA sequence: TGTGCCAGCAGCGTAGGAGACAGGGGGGTGGAGGCTGAAGCTTTCTTT. Its translation: CASSVGDRGVEAEAFF.